This T cell receptor (beta chain) is drawn from a study of shared clonotypes between healthy human individuals. In the study overall: Donors consisted of two women and a few men between 18 and 49.

On this clone: The antigen is undetermined.

CD8 cells classed as naive were CD45RO-negative and positively selected for CCR7, excluding terminally differentiated effector memory CD45RA+ cells. Notes on the study in general: Compared with memory subsets, naive subsets generally had larger estimated richness. An anticipated effect of sequencing depth on clonotype sharing among donors was recognized.

Study processing details: Sequence data from immunoSEQ were junction-only and lacked quality scores; consequently, filtering differed. Sequencing was performed with immunoSEQ multiplex PCR; in TCRdb, only in-frame clones are kept and a portion is missing. The D gene and trimming were derived from the DNA, and the V and J assignments and clone size from that table. The repertoire holds roughly 2,000,000 clones, with approximately 92% as singletons. Sequencing was done on a sample of naive CD8+ T cells from PBMCs. This clonotype originated in a man aged 18 to 29 in good health. Some clones in this sample may be carry-over from other donors' samples.

CDR3 loop: CASSLQKSGDYSYEQYF. In DNA form, the CDR3 reads TGTGCCAGCAGTTTGCAAAAGAGTGGGGACTACTCCTACGAGCAGTACTTC. The chain joins TRBV28 to TRBJ2-7; 7 positions agree with TRBD2. Germline V CDR1 and CDR2: MDHEN, SYDVKM. The CDR3 is 17 amino acids. V shed 3 bases, J shed 0 bases, and the junction held 11 bases outside the gene matches. The whole variable domain, filled in from reference TRBV28 and TRBJ2-7, reads DVKVTQSSRYLVKRTGEKVFLECVQDMDHENMFWYRQDPGLGLRLIYFSYDVKMKEKGDIPEGYSVSREKKERFSLILESASTNQTSMYLCASSLQKSGDYSYEQYFGPGTRLTVT.